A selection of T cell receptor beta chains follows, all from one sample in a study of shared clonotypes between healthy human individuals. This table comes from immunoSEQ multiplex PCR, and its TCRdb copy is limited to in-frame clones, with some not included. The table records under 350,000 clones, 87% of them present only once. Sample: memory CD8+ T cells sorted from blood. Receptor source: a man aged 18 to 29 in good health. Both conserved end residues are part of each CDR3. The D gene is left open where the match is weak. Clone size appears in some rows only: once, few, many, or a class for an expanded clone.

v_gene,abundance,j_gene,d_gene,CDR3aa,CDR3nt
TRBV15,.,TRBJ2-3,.,CATSREPGTLGDTQYF,TGTGCCACCAGCAGAGAACCGGGGACTTTGGGGGATACGCAGTATTTT
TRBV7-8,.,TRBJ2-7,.,CASSFRPLTYEQYF,TGTGCCAGCAGCTTCAGACCGCTCACCTACGAGCAGTACTTC
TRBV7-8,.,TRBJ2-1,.,CASSLSDGYNEQFF,TGTGCCAGCAGCTTATCGGACGGCTACAATGAGCAGTTCTTC
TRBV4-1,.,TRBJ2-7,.,CASSHGTGPQAYEQYF,TGCGCCAGCAGCCATGGTACCGGCCCTCAGGCCTACGAGCAGTACTTC
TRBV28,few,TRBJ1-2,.,CASSLRGGNYGYTF,TGTGCCAGCAGTTTGAGGGGAGGCAACTATGGCTACACCTTC
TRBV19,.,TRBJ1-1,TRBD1,CASRTGGTEAFF,TGTGCGTCCAGGACAGGGGGAACTGAAGCTTTCTTT
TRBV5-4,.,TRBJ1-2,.,CASSSLSGYYGYTF,TGTGCCAGCAGCTCCCTTAGTGGGTACTATGGCTACACCTTC
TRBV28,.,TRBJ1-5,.,CASRMTQTDQPQHF,TGTGCCAGCAGAATGACGCAAACTGATCAGCCCCAGCATTTT
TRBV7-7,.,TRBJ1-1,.,CPGPGKAFF,TGCCCAGGCCCGGGAAAAGCTTTCTTT
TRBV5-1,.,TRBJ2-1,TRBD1,CASSHPRQGADNEQFF,TGCGCCAGCAGCCACCCACGGCAGGGGGCGGACAATGAGCAGTTCTTC
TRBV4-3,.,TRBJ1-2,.,CASSQETSAGMGNYGYTF,TGCGCCAGCAGCCAAGAGACTTCTGCAGGGATGGGTAACTATGGCTACACCTTC
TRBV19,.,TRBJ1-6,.,CASMAGYSSYNSPLHF,TGTGCCAGTATGGCGGGTTATAGCTCCTATAATTCACCCCTCCACTTT
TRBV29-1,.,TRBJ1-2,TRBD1,CSVEDPHPHTGGAYGYTF,TGCAGCGTTGAAGATCCTCACCCCCACACAGGGGGCGCTTATGGCTACACCTTC
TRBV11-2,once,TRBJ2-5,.,CASSLYQGRETQYF,TGTGCCAGCAGCTTATATCAGGGGCGGGAGACCCAGTACTTC
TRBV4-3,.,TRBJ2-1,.,CASSQDRGNPYNEQFF,TGCGCCAGCAGCCAAGATAGAGGGAACCCCTACAATGAGCAGTTCTTC
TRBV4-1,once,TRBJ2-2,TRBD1,CASSQDGTGYTGELFF,TGCGCCAGCAGCCAAGACGGGACAGGGTACACCGGGGAGCTGTTTTTT
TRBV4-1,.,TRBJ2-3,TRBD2,CASSQDGSGGITQYF,TGCGCCAGCAGCCAAGACGGTAGCGGGGGTATCACGCAGTATTTT
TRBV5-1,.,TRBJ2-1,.,CASSLVFGLGSSYNEQFF,TGCGCCAGCAGCTTGGTTTTTGGGCTAGGGAGCTCCTACAATGAGCAGTTCTTC
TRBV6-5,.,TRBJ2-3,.,CASSDGTGPDTQYF,TGTGCCAGCAGTGACGGGACGGGGCCAGATACGCAGTATTTT
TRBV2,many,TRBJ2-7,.,CASSEGRAYEQYF,TGTGCCAGCAGTGAAGGGCGGGCCTACGAGCAGTACTTC
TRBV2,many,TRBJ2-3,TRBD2,CASSDKGLAGTQYF,TGTGCCAGCAGTGACAAGGGACTAGCAGGGACGCAGTATTTT
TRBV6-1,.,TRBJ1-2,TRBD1,CALRDRGPYGYTF,TGTGCCCTACGGGACAGGGGACCGTATGGCTACACCTTC
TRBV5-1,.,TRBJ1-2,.,CASSLGGLRIYGYTF,TGCGCCAGCAGCTTGGGGGGACTCAGGATTTATGGCTACACCTTC
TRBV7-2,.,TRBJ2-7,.,CASSYRYLRNSSYEQYF,TGTGCCAGCAGCTACCGTTATTTGCGAAACAGCTCCTACGAGCAGTACTTC
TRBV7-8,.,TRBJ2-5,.,CASRAGTETQYF,TGTGCCAGCAGAGCAGGGACGGAGACCCAGTACTTC
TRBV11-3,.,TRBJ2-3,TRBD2,CASSAGTSGVSTDTQYF,TGTGCCAGCAGCGCCGGGACTAGCGGGGTTAGCACAGATACGCAGTATTTT
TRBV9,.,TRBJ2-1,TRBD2,CASSGGLAGGPHNEQFF,TGTGCCAGCAGCGGGGGACTAGCGGGGGGCCCCCACAATGAGCAGTTCTTC
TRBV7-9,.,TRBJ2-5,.,CASIPLRGETQYF,TGTGCCAGCATTCCCCTCCGGGGAGAGACCCAGTACTTC
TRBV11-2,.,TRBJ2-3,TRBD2,CASSWVAGVTDTQYF,TGTGCCAGCAGCTGGGTAGCGGGGGTCACAGATACGCAGTATTTT
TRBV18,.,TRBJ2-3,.,CASSDTDTQYF,TGTGCCAGCTCAGACACAGATACGCAGTATTTT
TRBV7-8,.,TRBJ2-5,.,CATQETQYF,TGTGCCACCCAAGAGACCCAGTACTTC
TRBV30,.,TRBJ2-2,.,CAWHSSRAAGELFF,TGTGCCTGGCATTCTAGTCGGGCCGCCGGGGAGCTGTTTTTT
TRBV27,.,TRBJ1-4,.,CASSLLGEKLFF,TGTGCCAGCAGCCTCCTTGGGGAAAAACTGTTTTTT
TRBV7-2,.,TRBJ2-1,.,CASSLSGPYNEQFF,TGTGCCAGCAGCTTAAGCGGGCCTTACAATGAGCAGTTCTTC
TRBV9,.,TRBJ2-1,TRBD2,CASSASGSNEQFF,TGTGCCAGCAGCGCCAGCGGGAGTAATGAGCAGTTCTTC
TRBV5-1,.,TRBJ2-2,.,CASSVEAPRDTGELFF,TGCGCCAGCAGCGTGGAGGCCCCCCGGGACACCGGGGAGCTGTTTTTT
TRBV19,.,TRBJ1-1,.,CASNPMRGNYTEAFF,TGTGCCAGTAACCCAATGAGGGGGAATTACACTGAAGCTTTCTTT
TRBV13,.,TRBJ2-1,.,CASSLGVDEQFF,TGTGCCAGCAGCTTAGGGGTCGATGAGCAGTTCTTC
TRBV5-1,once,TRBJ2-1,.,CASSLAKANEQFF,TGCGCCAGCAGCTTGGCCAAGGCAAATGAGCAGTTCTTC
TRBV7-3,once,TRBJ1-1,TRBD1,CASSLKGQHTEAFF,TGTGCCAGCAGCTTAAAGGGACAGCACACTGAAGCTTTCTTT
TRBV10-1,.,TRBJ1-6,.,CANGTPAPLSSYNSPLHF,TGCGCCAACGGAACCCCGGCACCACTAAGCTCCTATAATTCACCCCTCCACTTT
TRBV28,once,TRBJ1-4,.,CASSRLEAASNEKLFF,TGTGCCAGCAGCCGCCTTGAGGCTGCAAGTAATGAAAAACTGTTTTTT
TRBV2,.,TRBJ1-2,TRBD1,CASSPLTGYGYTF,TGTGCCAGCAGTCCCCTGACAGGGTATGGCTACACCTTC
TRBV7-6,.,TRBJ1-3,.,CASSSIFGESGNTIYF,TGTGCCAGCAGCTCAATTTTCGGGGAAAGCGGAAACACCATATATTTT
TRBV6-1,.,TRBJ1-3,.,CASSETSGNTIYF,TGTGCCAGCAGTGAAACCTCTGGAAACACCATATATTTT
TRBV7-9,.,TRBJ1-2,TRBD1,CASSRTGMVGYTF,TGTGCCAGCAGCCGGACAGGGATGGTTGGCTACACCTTC
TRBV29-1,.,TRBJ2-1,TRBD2,CSVEGLAEVPSSYNEQFF,TGCAGCGTTGAAGGCCTAGCGGAGGTCCCCAGCTCCTACAATGAGCAGTTCTTC
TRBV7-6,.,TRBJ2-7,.,CASSLALEQTYEQYF,TGTGCCAGCAGCTTAGCGTTGGAACAGACCTACGAGCAGTACTTC
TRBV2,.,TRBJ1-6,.,CASSSPVGAYSYNSPLHF,TGTGCCAGCAGTTCGCCGGTTGGAGCCTACTCCTATAATTCACCCCTCCACTTT
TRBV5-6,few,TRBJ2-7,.,CASSWGLYEQYF,TGTGCCAGCAGCTGGGGACTCTACGAGCAGTACTTC
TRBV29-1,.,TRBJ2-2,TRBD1,CSDFRDRIIGELFF,TGCAGCGATTTCCGGGACAGAATCATCGGGGAGCTGTTTTTT
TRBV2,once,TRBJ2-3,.,CASSLGPLTDTQYF,TGTGCCAGCAGTTTAGGACCACTAACAGATACGCAGTATTTT
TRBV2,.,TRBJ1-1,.,CASKMGATEAFF,TGTGCCAGCAAAATGGGAGCCACTGAAGCTTTCTTT
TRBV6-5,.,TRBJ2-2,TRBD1,CASSWTGENTGELFF,TGTGCCAGCAGCTGGACAGGGGAGAACACCGGGGAGCTGTTTTTT
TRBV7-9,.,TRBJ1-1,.,CASSQTRARAFF,TGTGCCAGCAGCCAGACCAGGGCTCGAGCTTTCTTT
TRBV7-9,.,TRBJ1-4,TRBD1,CASSHRDRAEKLFF,TGTGCCAGCAGCCACCGGGACAGGGCTGAAAAACTGTTTTTT
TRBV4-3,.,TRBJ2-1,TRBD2,CASSLLTSVPLNEQFF,TGCGCCAGCAGCCTCCTCACTAGCGTCCCGCTTAATGAGCAGTTCTTC